These 5 T cell receptor beta chains came from one sample sequenced in a study of long-term antiretroviral therapy in people with HIV. The assay used was immunoSEQ (version v3.0), run at survey level. Assay: immunoSEQ multiplex PCR; the TCRdb copy retains only in-frame clones and omits some. The sample holds tens of thousands of clones; around 93% are singletons and the top ten take about 2.5%. The sequenced sample was unsorted PBMCs, obtained more than 7.1 years after starting antiretroviral therapy. Receptors were obtained from a man aged 50-60 years with HIV.

The chain couples TRBV2 to TRBJ2-7; 10 bases align to TRBD2. The germline V gene has CDR1 SNHLY and CDR2 FYNNEI. Trimming at V came to 3 bases and at J to 3 bases, leaving 5 bases not matched to a gene. CDR3 size: 15 residues. CDR3 loop: CASSDTSGAIYEQYF. The CDR3 DNA sequence: TGTGCCAGCAGTGATACTAGCGGGGCGATCTACGAGCAGTACTTC.

This clone was seen more than once but under ten times. The rearrangement uses TRBV5-4 and TRBJ1-2; TRBD1 matches 7 bases. The ends lost 4 bases at V and 6 bases at J; junction bases unmatched: 9. The CDR3 consists of 14 residues. Per the germline V gene, CDR1 is SGHNT and CDR2 is YYREEE (reference sequence). CDR3 residues: CASSLGQMLDGYTF. CDR3 nucleotide sequence: TGTGCCAGCAGCCTGGGACAGATGTTGGATGGCTACACCTTC.

The genes are TRBV7-2 and TRBJ2-3, with D possibly TRBD1 on 6 matching bases. Germline CDR1 reads SGHTA; CDR2 reads FQGNSA. V was clipped by 8 bases and J by 2 bases, with 11 bases between them. The CDR3 extends over 13 amino acids. Here the CDR3 reads CASCLGATDTQYF. CDR3 sequence (DNA): TGTGCCAGCTGCCTGGGGGCCACAGATACGCAGTATTTT.

This chain uses TRBV9 with TRBJ2-1; D is unresolved. The germline CDR1 and CDR2 sequences are SGDLS and YYNGEE. This CDR3 contains 12 residues. With 4 bases removed from V and 9 bases from J, the gap between germline ends came to 11 bases. The CDR3 coding sequence is TGTGCCAGCAGCCCCTCGCCGAGTGAGCAGTTCTTC. It codes for CASSPSPSEQFF.

This clone has a single count. V usage is TRBV5-1 and J usage is TRBJ1-4; D call uncertain. Germline V gene lookup returns CDR1 SGHRS and CDR2 YFSETQ. V lost 4 bases and J lost 7, with 5 bases in between. This CDR3 contains 11 residues. CDR3 residues: CASSRREKLFF. CDR3 nucleotide sequence: TGCGCCAGCAGCCGACGTGAAAAACTGTTTTTT.